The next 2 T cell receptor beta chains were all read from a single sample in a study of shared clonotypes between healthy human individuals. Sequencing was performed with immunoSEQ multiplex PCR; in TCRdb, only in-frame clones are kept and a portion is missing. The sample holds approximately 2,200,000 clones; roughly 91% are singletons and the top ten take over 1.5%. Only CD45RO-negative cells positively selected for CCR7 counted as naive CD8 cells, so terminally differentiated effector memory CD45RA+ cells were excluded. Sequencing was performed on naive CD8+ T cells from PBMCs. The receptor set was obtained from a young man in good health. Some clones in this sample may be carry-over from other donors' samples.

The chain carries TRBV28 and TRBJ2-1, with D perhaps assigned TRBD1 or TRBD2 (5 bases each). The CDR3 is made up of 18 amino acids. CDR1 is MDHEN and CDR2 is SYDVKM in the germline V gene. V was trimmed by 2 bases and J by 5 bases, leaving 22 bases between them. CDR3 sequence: CASSLDLSVGEGDNEQFF. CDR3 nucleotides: TGTGCCAGCAGTTTAGATCTCTCCGTGGGAGAAGGGGACAATGAGCAGTTCTTC.

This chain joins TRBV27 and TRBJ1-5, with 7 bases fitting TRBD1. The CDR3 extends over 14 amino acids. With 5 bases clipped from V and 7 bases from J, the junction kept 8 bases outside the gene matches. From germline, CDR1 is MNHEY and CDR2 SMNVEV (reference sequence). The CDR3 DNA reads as TGTGCCAGCAGTCCCCGACAGGGTCCACAGCCCCAGCATTTT. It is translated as CASSPRQGPQPQHF.